The 15 T cell receptor beta chains in this list originate from one sample, sequenced in a study of shared clonotypes between healthy human individuals. Clones were read by immunoSEQ multiplex PCR, and TCRdb kept only the in-frame ones, dropping some. The table includes under 2,500,000 clones, approximately 94% detected once. The sample consisted of naive CD4+ T cells sorted from blood. Sample subset: CD45RA+ positively selected. The receptors were sampled from a man younger than 30 in good health.

V and J are TRBV30 and TRBJ2-3; TRBD2 might be the D (6 bases). Trimming cost V 2 bases and J 4 bases, with 25 bases left between them. Germline-derived CDR1 and CDR2 are GTSNPN and SVGIG (reference sequence). This CDR3 has 18 amino acids. The CDR3 DNA reads TGTGCCTGGAGTCATGCGCGTTGGACTACCGGTCACGCAGATACGCAGTATTTT. Protein product: CAWSHARWTTGHADTQYF.

This clone was recorded once. The rearrangement joins TRBV9 to TRBJ2-7, with TRBD1 matching over 7 bases. CDR3 length: 14 amino acids. The V and J ends lost 3 bases and 1 base, in that order; junction bases with no gene match: 4. Germline lookup yields CDR1 SGDLS and CDR2 YYNGEE. In nucleotides, the CDR3 is TGTGCCAGCAGCGCCCGGACAGGTTCCTACGAGCAGTACTTC. Translation: CASSARTGSYEQYF.

This rearrangement joins TRBV9 to TRBJ1-6, with 7 bases identical to TRBD1. The CDR3 has 16 residues. Germline values: CDR1 SGDLS, CDR2 YYNGEE. After removal of 4 bases from V and 9 bases from J, the junction contained 13 bases not matched to a gene. The CDR3 DNA reads as TGTGCCAGCAGCCCTCATGTTAGGGGGCAGGGTTCACCCCTCCACTTT. Translating gives CASSPHVRGQGSPLHF.

This chain links TRBV10-1 with TRBJ2-2; D not resolved. The CDR3 loop spans 15 amino acids. The germline gives CDR1 WNHNN, CDR2 SYGVQD (reference sequence). Trimming stripped 2 bases from V and 0 bases from J, with 7 bases between. This CDR3 reads CASSEQRSNTGELFF. Here the CDR3 DNA reads TGCGCCAGCAGTGAGCAGCGATCGAACACCGGGGAGCTGTTTTTT.

The chain's CDR3 is CASSQSKNRVRFDTQYF. CDR3 bases: TGCGCCAGCAGTCAATCGAAAAACAGGGTAAGATTTGATACGCAGTATTTT. This chain links TRBV23-1 with TRBJ2-3, with D maybe TRBD1 (6 bases). TRBV23-1 falls under the ORF class, with uncertain function. The length of the CDR3 is 17 residues. Between the trimmed V and J ends, which lost 0 bases and 6 bases, there was a span of 19 bases.

In its sample, this clone was seen a few times. This sample includes further DNA sequences coding for the same CDR3. This rearrangement joins TRBV6-5 to TRBJ1-1, with unresolved D. The V gene's germline CDR1 is MNHEY and CDR2 SVGAGI. Deletions cut 6 bases from V and 1 base from J, with 3 bases between. The CDR3 loop spans 11 amino acids. The CDR3 region has the DNA TGTGCCAGCAGGGGGAACACTGAAGCTTTCTTT. Translation gives CASRGNTEAFF.

The count of this clone is one. The identical CDR3 is also encoded by other nucleotide sequences in the sample. CDR3: CASSYRQGTNEKLFF. DNA for the CDR3: TGCGCCAGCAGCTACAGACAGGGAACAAATGAAAAACTGTTTTTT. The chain recombines TRBV5-1 with TRBJ1-4, with 7 bases lining up with TRBD1. V dropped 3 bases and J dropped 5; count of bases not matched to a gene: 7. The CDR3 has 15 amino acids. Per the germline V gene, CDR1 is SGHRS and CDR2 is YFSETQ.

This clone showed up just once. The chain has TRBV2 and TRBJ2-5, with TRBD2 identical over 12 bases. J gave up 3 bases and V 6 bases, and 2 bases lay outside the gene matches. The CDR3 spans 14 residues. Germline V gene lookup returns CDR1 SNHLY and CDR2 FYNNEI. The DNA of the CDR3 is TGTGCCAGCAGCTGGACTAGCGGGAAAGAGACCCAGTACTTC. Its translation: CASSWTSGKETQYF.

The chain recombines TRBV6-6 with TRBJ1-5, with D uncertain. The V and J ends lost 2 bases and 11 bases respectively, with 10 bases between them. The CDR3 contains 12 residues. CDR1 and CDR2 from the germline V gene are MNHNY and SVGAGI (reference sequence). The CDR3 spells CASSYERRAQHF. As DNA, the CDR3 is TGTGCCAGCAGTTACGAGCGTAGGGCCCAGCATTTT.

The chain has TRBV28 and TRBJ2-7, with 9 bases matching TRBD2. Germline V gene lookup returns CDR1 MDHEN and CDR2 SYDVKM. The V and J ends lost 3 bases and 6 bases, in that order; junction bases with no gene match: 6. The CDR3 length is 14 residues. The CDR3 here is CASSFLAGPSEQYF. DNA of the CDR3: TGTGCCAGCAGTTTCCTAGCGGGGCCTTCCGAGCAGTACTTC.

This chain links TRBV5-8 with TRBJ2-5, with 7 bases matching TRBD2. Germline values: CDR1 SGHTS, CDR2 YDEGEE. This CDR3 spans 15 amino acids. Unmatched junction bases numbered 5, after V lost 1 base and J lost 2 bases. This CDR3 is CASSLRGLHQETQYF. CDR3 sequence (DNA): TGTGCCAGCAGCTTGCGGGGACTACATCAAGAGACCCAGTACTTC.

A remark on this clone: Other nucleotide sequences in the sample specify the same CDR3. Here the CDR3 reads CAISESGSNQPQHF. The CDR3 coding sequence is TGTGCCATCAGTGAGTCTGGAAGCAATCAGCCCCAGCATTTT. The genes are TRBV10-3 and TRBJ1-5; D call uncertain. V was pared by 0 bases and J by 1 base, with 4 bases between. This CDR3 is 14 amino acids long. Germline CDR1 reads ENHRY; CDR2 reads SYGVKD.

This chain joins TRBV5-8 and TRBJ2-3; TRBD2 agrees at 15 bases. CDR1 and CDR2 (germline): SGHTS, YDEGEE. This CDR3 is built from 18 residues. With 3 bases clipped from V and 0 bases from J, the junction kept 5 bases outside the gene matches. The CDR3: CASSSGLAGGGSTDTQYF. The CDR3 bases are TGTGCCAGCAGCTCGGGACTAGCGGGAGGAGGAAGCACAGATACGCAGTATTTT.

Of note for this clone: Distinct nucleotide sequences in the sample also encode this CDR3. V usage is TRBV7-9 and J usage is TRBJ1-3; D ambiguous. Germline V gene lookup returns CDR1 SEHNR and CDR2 FQNEAQ (reference sequence). The CDR3 runs 13 residues. Trimming cost V 1 base and J 4 bases, with 5 bases left between them. In DNA form, the CDR3 reads TGTGCCAGCAGCTTAGGGGCGGGAAACACCATATATTTT. Translation: CASSLGAGNTIYF.

V usage is TRBV10-3 and J usage is TRBJ1-2, with TRBD1 matching over 7 bases. V was pared by 4 bases and J by 10 bases, with 9 bases of the junction left unmatched. Germline CDR1 ENHRY, CDR2 SYGVKD. The CDR3 is 13 residues long. Here the CDR3 reads CAISGTGREPYTF. The CDR3 DNA reads as TGTGCCATCAGTGGGACAGGACGAGAGCCCTACACCTTC.